This TCR beta chain derives from a study of T cell changes during pregnancy in multiple sclerosis. TCRdb keeps only in-frame clones here, not all; method: immunoSEQ multiplex PCR. The repertoire holds 30,000 to 35,000 clones, around nine tenths seen once, with about 0.41% in the top ten. Sequencing was performed on CD4+ T cells from peripheral blood mononuclear cells, taken in the second trimester of pregnancy. This TCR was sampled from a female donor in good health, enrolled as a control in a pregnancy study.

The CDR3 here is CATGGRGEKLFF. The CDR3 nucleotides read TGTGCCACCGGGGGGCGGGGTGAAAAACTGTTTTTT. The chain recombines TRBV10-3 with TRBJ1-4; D possibly corresponds to TRBD1 (6 bases). With 10 bases removed from V and 7 bases from J, the gap between germline ends came to 13 bases. The CDR3 extends over 12 amino acids. CDR1 and CDR2 from the germline V gene are ENHRY and SYGVKD.